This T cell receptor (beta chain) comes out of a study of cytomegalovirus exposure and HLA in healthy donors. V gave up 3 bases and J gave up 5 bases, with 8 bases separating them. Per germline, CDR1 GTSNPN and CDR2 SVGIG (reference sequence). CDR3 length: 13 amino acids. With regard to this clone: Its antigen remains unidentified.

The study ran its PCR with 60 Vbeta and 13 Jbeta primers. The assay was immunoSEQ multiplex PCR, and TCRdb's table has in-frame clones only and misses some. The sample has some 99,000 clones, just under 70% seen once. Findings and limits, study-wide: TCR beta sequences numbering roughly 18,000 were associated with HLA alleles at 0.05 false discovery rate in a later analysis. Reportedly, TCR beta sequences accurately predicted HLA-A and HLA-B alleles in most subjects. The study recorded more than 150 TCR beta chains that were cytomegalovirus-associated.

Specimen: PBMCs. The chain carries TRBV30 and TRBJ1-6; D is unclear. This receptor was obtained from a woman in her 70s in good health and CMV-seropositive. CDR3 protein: CAWRLTNNSPLHF. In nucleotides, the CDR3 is TGTGCCTGGAGACTTACCAATAATTCACCCCTCCACTTT. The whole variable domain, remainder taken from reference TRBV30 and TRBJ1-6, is SQTIHQWPATLVQPVGSPLSLECTVEGTSNPNLYWYRQAAGRGLQLLFYSVGIGQISSEVPQNLSASRPQDRQFILSSKKLLLSDSGFYLCAWRLTNNSPLHFGNGTRLTVT.